These 32 T cell receptor beta chains share one sample of origin, sequenced in a study of T cell responses to AZD1222 COVID-19 vaccine. Here immunoSEQ multiplex PCR was the method, and the copy in TCRdb shows in-frame clones only, minus some. The table has about 86,000 clones, approximately 89% seen once. This specimen was peripheral blood, taken on day 0 of AZD1222 vaccination. These receptor sequences come from an adult in good health.

This chain connects TRBV3-1 (or the pseudogene TRBV3-2) to TRBJ2-1; D remains ambiguous. V was trimmed by 0 bases and J by 8 bases, leaving 14 bases between them. The CDR3 consists of 15 residues. Germline CDR1 reads LGHDT; CDR2 reads YNNKEL (reference sequence). The CDR3: CASSQESYLQYEQFF. The DNA of the CDR3 is TGTGCCAGCAGCCAAGAGTCTTACTTACAATATGAGCAGTTCTTC.

The chain employs TRBV11-2 and TRBJ2-7, with D hard to call. Germline-derived CDR1 and CDR2 are SGHAT and FQNNGV. V was trimmed by 5 bases and J by 9 bases, leaving 11 bases between them. This CDR3 contains 11 residues. The DNA of the CDR3 is TGTGCCAGCAGCACCGGCCTGGGGCAGTACTTC. Its translation: CASSTGLGQYF.

CDR3 DNA sequence: TGTGCCAGCAGTGAAGTTTACAGACAAGAGACCCAGTACTTC. This gives the protein CASSEVYRQETQYF. The chain recombines TRBV2 with TRBJ2-5; D remains ambiguous. The germline V gene has CDR1 SNHLY and CDR2 FYNNEI. V shed 1 base and J shed 2 bases, with 8 bases lying between them. The CDR3 covers 14 residues.

The genes are TRBV11-2 and TRBJ1-6; TRBD1 matches 7 bases. The germline V gene has CDR1 SGHAT and CDR2 FQNNGV. V shed 2 bases, J shed 10 bases, and the junction held 5 bases outside the gene matches. This CDR3 spans 14 amino acids. The CDR3 DNA follows: TGTGCCAGCAGCTTAAGGGGGCAGGAATCACCCCTCCACTTT. Protein sequence: CASSLRGQESPLHF.

This chain connects TRBV27 to TRBJ2-3; 10 positions match TRBD1. Losses at the gene ends were 5 bases for V and 2 bases for J; bases not matched to a gene: 10. The germline gives CDR1 MNHEY, CDR2 SMNVEV (reference sequence). The CDR3 has 17 amino acids. The chain's CDR3 is CASSLTGTGAVTDTQYF. The CDR3 DNA follows: TGTGCCAGCAGTCTTACCGGGACAGGGGCCGTCACAGATACGCAGTATTTT.

The V call is TRBV6-2 or TRBV6-3, the J call TRBJ1-2; 7 bases match TRBD1. J gave up 10 bases and V 4 bases, and 6 bases lay outside the gene matches. From germline, CDR1 is MNHEY and CDR2 SVGEGT. The CDR3 covers 12 residues. This CDR3 is CASSWDSRVYTF. CDR3 sequence (DNA): TGTGCCAGCAGTTGGGACAGCCGGGTCTACACCTTC.

The J gene is TRBJ2-3, the V gene TRBV5-4, with 10 bases aligning to TRBD2. The junction had 7 bases not matched to a gene; V was cut back by 0 bases and J by 6 bases. The CDR3 spans 16 residues. CDR1 SGHNT and CDR2 YYREEE come from the germline V gene (reference sequence). CDR3 sequence: CASSLVASGGGDTQYF. In nucleotides, the CDR3 is TGTGCCAGCAGCTTGGTGGCTAGCGGGGGAGGGGATACGCAGTATTTT.

J is TRBJ1-2 and V is TRBV4-2; the D gene is possibly TRBD1 (6 bases). The germline CDR1 and CDR2 sequences are LGHNA and YNFKEQ. The CDR3 runs 16 residues. Trimming removed 4 bases at V and 8 bases at J, with 23 bases between. In DNA form, the CDR3 reads TGTGCCAGCAGCCGAGAAGGGCCTAGTGTCGGGGGCGGCTACACCTTC. Translation: CASSREGPSVGGGYTF.

This clone has a handful of counts. The rearrangement uses TRBV7-9 and TRBJ1-1, with 10 positions matching TRBD1. Germline CDR1 SEHNR, CDR2 FQNEAQ (reference sequence). V was clipped by 11 bases and J by 0 bases; unmatched bases: 3. The CDR3 loop spans 13 amino acids. CDR3 coding DNA: TGTGCCGGGGGACAGGGGATGAACACTGAAGCTTTCTTT. Encoded protein: CAGGQGMNTEAFF.

The rearrangement uses TRBV6-5 and TRBJ2-1; D gene uncertain. The germline CDR1 and CDR2 sequences are MNHEY and SVGAGI. V lost 7 bases and J lost 5, with 15 bases in between. The CDR3 loop spans 14 amino acids. The DNA of the CDR3 is TGTGCCAGCACCTCGACAAATTCGAACAATGAGCAGTTCTTC. Translated: CASTSTNSNNEQFF.

This chain uses TRBV18 with TRBJ2-3, with D unresolved. The CDR3 runs to 14 residues. In germline, CDR1 is KGHSH, CDR2 LQKENI. V was clipped by 3 bases and J by 0 bases, with 7 bases between them. As DNA, the CDR3 is TGTGCCAGCTCACCTACACCTAGCACAGATACGCAGTATTTT. Protein sequence: CASSPTPSTDTQYF.

The rearrangement uses TRBV7-9 and TRBJ2-1; TRBD2 agrees at 13 bases. The CDR3 has 16 residues. CDR1 SEHNR and CDR2 FQNEAQ come from the germline V gene (reference sequence). J was trimmed by 9 bases and V by 2 bases; bases with no gene match: 7. CDR3 bases: TGTGCCAGCAGCTTAATACTAGCGGGGGGGCCTGGTGAGCAGTTCTTC. Its protein is CASSLILAGGPGEQFF.

The V and J genes are TRBV25-1 and TRBJ2-7; unclear D gene. The CDR3 runs to 13 residues. In germline, CDR1 is MGHDK, CDR2 SYGVNS. The V and J ends lost 5 bases and 2 bases respectively, with 10 bases between them. Here the CDR3 reads CASSFDPPYEQYF. CDR3 in DNA: TGTGCCAGCAGTTTCGATCCCCCCTACGAGCAGTACTTC.

The V gene is TRBV6-5, the J gene TRBJ2-1, with 11 bases that match TRBD2. The CDR3 length is 15 residues. Looked up from germline, CDR1 is MNHEY and CDR2 is SVGAGI. Trimming removed 5 bases from V and 7 bases from J; junction bases left unmatched: 7. As DNA, the CDR3 is TGTGCCAGCAGTCGTCGACTAGCGGGACCAAATGAGCAGTTCTTC. It translates to CASSRRLAGPNEQFF.

This clone was counted a single time. The rearrangement joins TRBV28 to TRBJ1-1, with a tentative D call TRBD1 (6 bases). The V gene's germline CDR1 is MDHEN and CDR2 SYDVKM. There are 16 residues in the CDR3. The germline V and J ends were trimmed by 4 bases and 6 bases, with 21 bases remaining between them. The CDR3 reads CASSSPTWGGGPEAFF. Here the CDR3 DNA reads TGTGCCAGCAGTTCACCGACATGGGGAGGGGGTCCTGAAGCTTTCTTT.

The chain uses TRBV6-5 and TRBJ1-4; D not resolved. This CDR3 is built from 15 residues. V was clipped by 0 bases and J by 6 bases, with 11 bases between them. CDR1 and CDR2 (germline): MNHEY, SVGAGI. The CDR3: CASSYSGNLYEKLFF. The CDR3 region has the DNA TGTGCCAGCAGTTACTCGGGTAACCTATATGAAAAACTGTTTTTT.

This chain links TRBV7-2 with TRBJ2-3; D might be TRBD1 or TRBD2, each matching 5 bases. The V and J ends lost 1 base and 5 bases respectively, with 13 bases between them. The CDR3 spans 15 residues. In germline, CDR1 is SGHTA, CDR2 FQGNSA. CDR3 coding DNA: TGTGCCAGCAGCTTAGTGACGGGGCAGGGAGATACGCAGTATTTT. As protein: CASSLVTGQGDTQYF.

The chain is built from TRBV3-1 (or the pseudogene TRBV3-2) and TRBJ1-5; maybe TRBD1 (5 bases). The V gene's germline CDR1 is LGHDT and CDR2 YNNKEL (reference sequence). The CDR3 is made up of 13 amino acids. The germline V and J ends were trimmed by 4 bases and 5 bases, with 9 bases remaining between them. As DNA, the CDR3 is TGTGCCAGCAGCCTCCAGGGCGATCAGCCCCAGCATTTT. Its protein product is CASSLQGDQPQHF.

This rearrangement joins TRBV5-1 to TRBJ2-1; D unclear. This CDR3 region has 14 residues. Germline values: CDR1 SGHRS, CDR2 YFSETQ. Trimming left V 0 bases short and J 10 bases short, with 14 bases between. The CDR3 bases are TGCGCCAGCAGCTTGGAAACGAATTCCGGGGAGCAGTTCTTC. This gives the protein CASSLETNSGEQFF.

J is TRBJ1-2 and V is TRBV7-2; D gene ambiguous. CDR1 and CDR2 (germline): SGHTA, FQGNSA. The CDR3 is made up of 15 amino acids. The V end lost 2 bases, the J end lost 0 bases, and 10 bases lay between the germline ends. The CDR3 nucleotides read TGTGCCAGCAGCTTACAACCCCTCCCTAACTATGGCTACACCTTC. Amino acid sequence: CASSLQPLPNYGYTF.

The V gene is TRBV5-1, the J gene TRBJ2-1; tentatively, D is TRBD1 (5 bases). The CDR3 is 14 residues long. The germline V gene encodes CDR1 SGHRS and CDR2 YFSETQ. Trimming shortened V by 0 bases and J by 3 bases, and 7 bases separated the two germline ends. CDR3 residues: CASSLEGFYNEQFF. The CDR3 DNA sequence: TGCGCCAGCAGCTTGGAGGGGTTCTACAATGAGCAGTTCTTC.

The chain is built from TRBV30 and TRBJ1-2; D unclear. The V and J ends lost 8 bases and 2 bases respectively, with 15 bases between them. The CDR3 is made up of 13 amino acids. Per germline, CDR1 GTSNPN and CDR2 SVGIG (reference sequence). The DNA of the CDR3 is TGTGCCGGGCCGAGGAGGGCGAACTATGGCTACACCTTC. Translated: CAGPRRANYGYTF.

The chain recombines TRBV5-8 with TRBJ1-2, with a tentative D call TRBD1 (5 bases). The germline V and J ends were trimmed by 3 bases and 0 bases, with 12 bases remaining between them. The CDR3 contains 15 residues. The V gene's germline CDR1 is SGHTS and CDR2 YDEGEE. For the CDR3, the DNA is TGTGCCAGCAGCTACCACGGGACGACTAACTATGGCTACACCTTC. This translates into CASSYHGTTNYGYTF.

This clone has a single count. The V and J genes are TRBV6-6 and TRBJ2-7; TRBD2 agrees at 7 bases. The germline V gene encodes CDR1 MNHNY and CDR2 SVGAGI (reference sequence). V shed 2 bases, J shed 5 bases, and the junction held 3 bases outside the gene matches. The CDR3 length is 13 residues. The CDR3 DNA follows: TGTGCCAGCAGTTACACGGGAGGTCACGAGCAGTACTTC. Translating gives CASSYTGGHEQYF.

The rearrangement uses TRBV7-9 and TRBJ2-3; maybe TRBD2 (5 bases). Germline V gene lookup returns CDR1 SEHNR and CDR2 FQNEAQ (reference sequence). The CDR3 loop spans 14 amino acids. Trimming shortened V by 5 bases and J by 2 bases, and 11 bases separated the two germline ends. The CDR3 sequence: CASSKAEFTDTQYF. The CDR3 coding sequence is TGTGCCAGCAGCAAAGCGGAATTCACAGATACGCAGTATTTT. Variable domain in full (rest from reference TRBV7-9 and TRBJ2-3): DTGVSQNPRHKITKRGQNVTFRCDPISEHNRLYWYRQTLGQGPEFLTYFQNEAQLEKSRLLSDRFSAERPKGSFSTLEIQRTEQGDSAMYLCASSKAEFTDTQYFGPGTRLTVL.

The chain joins TRBV30 to TRBJ1-5; D perhaps matches TRBD1 (6 bases). Trimming pared 2 bases from V and 5 bases from J, leaving 13 bases between. This CDR3 region has 14 residues. CDR1 is GTSNPN and CDR2 is SVGIG in the germline V gene (reference sequence). CDR3 nucleotide sequence: TGTGCCTGGAGTTCCGGGACATCGGATCAGCCCCAGCATTTT. Translating it yields CAWSSGTSDQPQHF.

The V call is TRBV5-5, the J call TRBJ1-2; 8 nucleotides match TRBD1. V lost 1 base, J lost 1 base, and 6 bases stayed unmatched. CDR1 and CDR2 (germline): SGHKS, YYEKEE (reference sequence). The CDR3 runs to 16 residues. In DNA, the CDR3 is TGTGCCAGCAGCTTGACCCTGGACAGGGTTAACTATGGCTACACCTTC. This codes for CASSLTLDRVNYGYTF.

The CDR3 here is CSVTGAQETQYF. The CDR3 DNA sequence: TGCAGCGTTACGGGGGCCCAAGAGACCCAGTACTTC. The chain combines TRBV29-1 with TRBJ2-5; the D gene could be TRBD1 or TRBD2 (6 bases each). CDR1 and CDR2 (germline): SQVTM, ANQGSEA. V was pared by 5 bases and J by 1 base, with 8 bases between. CDR3 length equals 12 residues.

The chain has TRBV7-9 and TRBJ2-1; 7 nucleotides match TRBD1. The CDR3 runs to 13 residues. Trimming at V came to 11 bases and at J to 4 bases, leaving 8 bases not matched to a gene. Germline V gene sequence: CDR1 SEHNR, CDR2 FQNEAQ (reference sequence). The CDR3 DNA follows: TGTGCCTCCGGAGAGGGACAGTACAATGAGCAGTTCTTC. Its translation is CASGEGQYNEQFF.

The chain recombines TRBV7-2 with TRBJ1-2, with D maybe TRBD1 (5 bases). Germline values: CDR1 SGHTA, CDR2 FQGNSA. The length of the CDR3 is 15 residues. V was clipped by 1 base and J by 5 bases, with 14 bases between them. The CDR3: CASSLGLGRQYGYTF. The CDR3 DNA reads as TGTGCCAGCAGCTTAGGACTGGGACGGCAGTATGGCTACACCTTC.

The V and J genes are TRBV5-1 and TRBJ1-2; D possibly corresponds to TRBD1 (5 bases). The V end was cut by 0 bases, the J end by 6 bases, with 12 bases between. Germline CDR1 SGHRS, CDR2 YFSETQ. The CDR3 consists of 14 residues. Here the CDR3 reads CASSLASGGNGYTF. Written as DNA, the CDR3 is TGCGCCAGCAGCTTGGCGTCGGGGGGGAATGGCTACACCTTC.

The rearrangement uses TRBV3-1 (or the pseudogene TRBV3-2) and TRBJ1-1; D possibly corresponds to TRBD1 (5 bases). The CDR3 has 16 amino acids. Germline assignment: CDR1 LGHDT and CDR2 YNNKEL (reference sequence). Trimming pared 1 base from V and 1 base from J, leaving 13 bases between. Here the CDR3 reads CASSQVGTDRNTEAFF. DNA of the CDR3: TGTGCCAGCAGCCAAGTGGGAACCGACAGGAACACTGAAGCTTTCTTT.